The rows below give T cell receptor beta chains drawn from one sample of a study of blood T cell repertoires in COVID-19. Method: immunoSEQ multiplex PCR; TCRdb's copy keeps in-frame clones and lacks some. The sample has around 250,000 clones, roughly nine tenths seen once. Sequences were obtained from peripheral blood. The origin of the receptors is a man in his late teens or twenties with active or convalescent COVID-19. Each CDR3 is given with its conserved first and last residue. Fields, in order: D gene, J gene, V gene, clone size, CDR3 DNA, CDR3 protein. A D gene is named only where the DNA matches it firmly. Clone size is not always given. Where it is, it says once, few, many or a class for expanded clones.

TRBD2 | TRBJ2-3 | TRBV29-1 | NA | TGCAGCGTTGCGGCGGGACTAACAGTCCAAGATACGCAGTATTTT | CSVAAGLTVQDTQYF
NA | TRBJ1-6 | TRBV6-5 | once | TGTGCCATCCAGGGTTTTCTCCGGGAGTCTCGCCTCCACTTT | CAIQGFLRESRLHF
NA | TRBJ1-6 | TRBV7-2 | NA | TGTGCCAGCAGCTCGGCGCGGGGGATCACACCCCTCCACTTT | CASSSARGITPLHF
NA | TRBJ2-5 | TRBV5-3 | NA | TGTGCCAGAAGCCAACCGGGTCCCTCGGGGGCCCAGTACTTC | CARSQPGPSGAQYF
NA | TRBJ1-6 | TRBV2 | NA | TGTGCCAGCGGTCCGAGCTCCTATAATTCACCCCTCCACTTT | CASGPSSYNSPLHF
TRBD2 | TRBJ2-1 | TRBV4-3 | NA | TGCGCCAGCAGCCAAGGGGCTAGCGGAGTCTACAATGAGCAGTTCTTC | CASSQGASGVYNEQFF
NA | TRBJ2-5 | TRBV19 | NA | TGTGCCAGTAGTATTTTTTGGGGCCAGCAAGAGACCCAGTACTTC | CASSIFWGQQETQYF
NA | TRBJ2-2 | TRBV24-1 | once | TGTGCCACGAGAGACAGTCGAAGTACCGGGGAGCTGTTTTTT | CATRDSRSTGELFF
NA | TRBJ2-7 | TRBV7-9 | NA | TGTGCCAGCAGCTTGAGACAGAATGAGCAGTACTTC | CASSLRQNEQYF
NA | TRBJ1-2 | TRBV28 | NA | TGTGCCAGCAGTTTATCGGACAGACTAGGCTACACCTTC | CASSLSDRLGYTF
TRBD2 | TRBJ2-7 | TRBV5-1 | NA | TGCGCCAGCAGCCAGACGGCGGGGGCCTACGAGCAGTACTTC | CASSQTAGAYEQYF
TRBD1 | TRBJ2-3 | TRBV7-2 | NA | TGTGCCAGCAGCTCCGGACAGGATATAGATACGCAGTATTTT | CASSSGQDIDTQYF
NA | TRBJ2-7 | TRBV7-2 | NA | TGTGCCAGCAGCTTGGACGGGAGAGTACACGAGCAGTACTTC | CASSLDGRVHEQYF
TRBD1 | TRBJ1-5 | TRBV28 | NA | TGTGCCAGCAGTTTATCGACAGGGGCCCAGCCCCAGCATTTT | CASSLSTGAQPQHF
TRBD2 | TRBJ2-7 | TRBV10-3 | NA | TGTGCCATCAGTGGAGCTGGGGGGGCCTACGAGCAGTACTTC | CAISGAGGAYEQYF
NA | TRBJ1-1 | TRBV18 | NA | TGTGCCAGCTCACTCTCTTCCGTGAACACTGAAGCTTTCTTT | CASSLSSVNTEAFF
NA | TRBJ1-5 | TRBV27 | once | TGTGCCACCAAATACAGTCTGGCGAGCAATCAGCCCCAGCATTTT | CATKYSLASNQPQHF
NA | TRBJ1-2 | TRBV7-3 | NA | TGTGCCAGCAGTCCTCTGAACAGGGACGAAGGCTACACCTTC | CASSPLNRDEGYTF
NA | TRBJ1-1 | TRBV7-9 | NA | TGTGCCAGCAGCTTAAAGGGAGGGCTCACTGAAGCTTTCTTT | CASSLKGGLTEAFF
NA | TRBJ1-1 | TRBV5-6 | NA | TGTGCCAGCAGCTTGTCCGTCACTGAAGCTTTCTTT | CASSLSVTEAFF
TRBD2 | TRBJ2-7 | TRBV6-6 | NA | TGTGCCAGCAGCCGATATGGGGGGGAACGTTTCTCCTACGAGCAGTACTTC | CASSRYGGERFSYEQYF
NA | TRBJ2-3 | TRBV7-2 | NA | TGTGCCAGCAGCTTAGGGGCAAACACGGGGGATACGCAGTATTTT | CASSLGANTGDTQYF
NA | TRBJ1-2 | TRBV28 | NA | TGTGCCAGCAGTTTGGGAGGGGGTAGCTACTATGGCTACACCTTC | CASSLGGGSYYGYTF
NA | TRBJ2-2 | TRBV4-3 | NA | TGCGCCAGCAGCCACAGGACCGGGGAGCTGTTTTTT | CASSHRTGELFF
TRBD1 | TRBJ2-5 | TRBV6-5 | NA | TGTGCCAGCAGTTACTCACCTACAGGGGGCGGAGAGACCCAGTACTTC | CASSYSPTGGGETQYF
NA | TRBJ2-1 | TRBV5-1 | NA | TGCGCCAGCAGCTTCCAGCTAGGCTCCTACAATGAGCAGTTCTTC | CASSFQLGSYNEQFF
TRBD2 | TRBJ2-7 | TRBV19 | NA | TGTGCCAGTAGTAGCGGGGGGACATACGAGCAGTACTTC | CASSSGGTYEQYF